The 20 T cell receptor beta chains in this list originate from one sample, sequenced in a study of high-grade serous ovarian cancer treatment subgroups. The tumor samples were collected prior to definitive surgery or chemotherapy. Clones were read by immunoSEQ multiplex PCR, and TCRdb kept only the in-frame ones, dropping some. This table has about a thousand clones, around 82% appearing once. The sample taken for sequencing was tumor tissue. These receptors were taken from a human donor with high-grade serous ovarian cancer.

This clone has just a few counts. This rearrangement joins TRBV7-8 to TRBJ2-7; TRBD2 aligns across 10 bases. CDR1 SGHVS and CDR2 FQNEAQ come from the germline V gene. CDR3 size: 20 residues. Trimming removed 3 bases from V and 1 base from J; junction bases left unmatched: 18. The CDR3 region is CASSFPTIPGLATKSYEQYF. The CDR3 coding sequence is TGTGCCAGCAGCTTTCCGACGATACCGGGACTAGCGACGAAATCCTACGAGCAGTACTTC. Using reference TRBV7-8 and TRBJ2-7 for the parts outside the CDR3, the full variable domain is GAGVSQSPRYKVAKRGQDVALRCDPISGHVSLFWYQQALGQGPEFLTYFQNEAQLDKSGLPSDRFFAERPEGSVSTLKIQRTQQEDSAVYLCASSFPTIPGLATKSYEQYFGPGTRLTVT.

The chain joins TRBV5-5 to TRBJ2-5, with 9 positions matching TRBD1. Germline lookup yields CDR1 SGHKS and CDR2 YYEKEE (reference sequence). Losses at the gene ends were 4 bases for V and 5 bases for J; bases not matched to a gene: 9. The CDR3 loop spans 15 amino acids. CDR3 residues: CASSPRDRDWETQYF. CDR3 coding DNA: TGTGCCAGCAGCCCCCGGGACAGGGATTGGGAGACCCAGTACTTC.

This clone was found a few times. The CDR3 DNA follows: TGTGCCAGCAGCCTTGGGACGCCTCTCAATCAGCCCCAGCATTTT. Its translation is CASSLGTPLNQPQHF. V usage is TRBV28 and J usage is TRBJ1-5; D may be TRBD1 (5 bases). V lost 6 bases and J 3 bases, leaving 15 bases between the germline ends. Per germline, CDR1 MDHEN and CDR2 SYDVKM. The CDR3 is 15 residues long.

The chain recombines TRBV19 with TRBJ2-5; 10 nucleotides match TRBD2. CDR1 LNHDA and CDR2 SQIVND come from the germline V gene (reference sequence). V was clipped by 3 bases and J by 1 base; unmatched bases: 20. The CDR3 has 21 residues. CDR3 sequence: CASSMIDEVAGGPGFQETQYF. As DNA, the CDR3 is TGTGCCAGTAGTATGATCGATGAGGTAGCGGGAGGCCCGGGGTTCCAAGAGACCCAGTACTTC.

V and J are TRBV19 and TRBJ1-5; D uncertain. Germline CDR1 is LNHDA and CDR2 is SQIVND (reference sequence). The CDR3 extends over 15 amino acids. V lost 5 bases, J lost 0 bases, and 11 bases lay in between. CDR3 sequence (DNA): TGTGCCAGTAGTTCCTCGACTCCTAGCAATCAGCCCCAGCATTTT. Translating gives CASSSSTPSNQPQHF.

The CDR3 here is CASSEGTSGFTYEQYF. As DNA, the CDR3 is TGTGCCAGCAGTGAGGGGACTAGCGGCTTCACCTACGAGCAGTACTTC. V and J are TRBV2 and TRBJ2-7; 11 nucleotides match TRBD2. The V gene end was trimmed by 3 bases and the J gene end by 2 bases; junction bases not matched to a gene: 6. Per germline, CDR1 SNHLY and CDR2 FYNNEI. The CDR3 spans 16 residues.

The CDR3 spells CASRSGHGSNQPQHF. The CDR3, as DNA: TGTGCCAGCAGGTCGGGACACGGCAGCAATCAGCCCCAGCATTTT. This sequence joins TRBV6-9 and TRBJ1-5, with a tentative D call TRBD1 (6 bases). Germline V gene data show CDR1 as MNHGY and CDR2 as SVAAGI. There are 15 residues in the CDR3. With 6 bases removed from V and 1 base from J, the gap between germline ends came to 13 bases.

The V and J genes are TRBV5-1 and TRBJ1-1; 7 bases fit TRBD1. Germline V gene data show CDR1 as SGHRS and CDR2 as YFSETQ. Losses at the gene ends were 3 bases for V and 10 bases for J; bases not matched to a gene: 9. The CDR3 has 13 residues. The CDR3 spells CASSSTGERGAFF. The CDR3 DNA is TGCGCCAGCAGCTCTACAGGGGAAAGGGGAGCTTTCTTT.

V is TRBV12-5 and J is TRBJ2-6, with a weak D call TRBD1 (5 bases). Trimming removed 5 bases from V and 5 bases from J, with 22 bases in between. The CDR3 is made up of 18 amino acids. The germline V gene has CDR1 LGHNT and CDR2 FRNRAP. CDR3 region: CASGIADAGQSRANVLTF. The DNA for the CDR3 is TGTGCTAGTGGTATTGCTGATGCAGGACAAAGTCGGGCCAACGTCCTGACTTTC.

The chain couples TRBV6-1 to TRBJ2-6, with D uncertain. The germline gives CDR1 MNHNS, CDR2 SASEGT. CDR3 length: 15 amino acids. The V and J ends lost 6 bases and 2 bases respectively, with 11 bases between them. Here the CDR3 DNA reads TGTGCCAGCAGCGCTACAGATACTGGGGCCAACGTCCTGACTTTC. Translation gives CASSATDTGANVLTF.

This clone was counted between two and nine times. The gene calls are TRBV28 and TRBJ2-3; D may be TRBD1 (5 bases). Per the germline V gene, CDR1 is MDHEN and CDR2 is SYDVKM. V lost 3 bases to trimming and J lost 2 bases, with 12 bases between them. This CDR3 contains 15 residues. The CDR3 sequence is CASSLPTELTDTQYF. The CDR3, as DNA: TGTGCCAGCAGTTTGCCGACAGAACTCACAGATACGCAGTATTTT.

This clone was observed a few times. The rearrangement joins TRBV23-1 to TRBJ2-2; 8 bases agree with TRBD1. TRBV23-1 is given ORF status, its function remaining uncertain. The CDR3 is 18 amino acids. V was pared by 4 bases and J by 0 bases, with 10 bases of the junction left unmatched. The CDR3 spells CASSRIPGQAANTGELFF. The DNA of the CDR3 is TGCGCCAGCAGTCGGATCCCGGGACAGGCCGCGAACACCGGGGAGCTGTTTTTT.

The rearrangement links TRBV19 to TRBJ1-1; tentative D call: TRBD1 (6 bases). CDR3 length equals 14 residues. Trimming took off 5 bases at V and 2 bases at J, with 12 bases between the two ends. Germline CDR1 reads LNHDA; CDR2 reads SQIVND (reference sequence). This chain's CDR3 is CASSLGHLNTEAFF. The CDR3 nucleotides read TGTGCCAGTAGTTTGGGACATCTAAACACTGAAGCTTTCTTT.

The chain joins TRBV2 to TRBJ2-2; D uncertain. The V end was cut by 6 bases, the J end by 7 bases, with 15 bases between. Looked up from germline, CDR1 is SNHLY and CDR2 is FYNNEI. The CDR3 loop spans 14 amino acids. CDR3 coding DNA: TGTGCCAGCAGCGGCGGCAGCCGGATCGGGGAGCTGTTTTTT. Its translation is CASSGGSRIGELFF.

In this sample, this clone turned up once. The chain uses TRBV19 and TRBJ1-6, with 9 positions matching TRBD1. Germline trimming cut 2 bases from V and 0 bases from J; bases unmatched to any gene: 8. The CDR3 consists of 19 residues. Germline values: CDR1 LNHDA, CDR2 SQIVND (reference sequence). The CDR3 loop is CASSIRADRGSSYNSPLHF. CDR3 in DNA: TGTGCCAGTAGTATACGTGCGGACAGGGGAAGCTCCTATAATTCACCCCTCCACTTT.

This CDR3 is CASSRGDSGGYNEQFF. The CDR3 DNA reads as TGCGCCAGCAGCAGGGGGGACTCCGGCGGTTACAATGAGCAGTTCTTC. This chain joins TRBV5-1 and TRBJ2-1; the D call may be TRBD1 or TRBD2 (6 bases each). Germline V gene sequence: CDR1 SGHRS, CDR2 YFSETQ. V gave up 4 bases and J gave up 4 bases, with 18 bases separating them. This CDR3 is built from 16 residues.

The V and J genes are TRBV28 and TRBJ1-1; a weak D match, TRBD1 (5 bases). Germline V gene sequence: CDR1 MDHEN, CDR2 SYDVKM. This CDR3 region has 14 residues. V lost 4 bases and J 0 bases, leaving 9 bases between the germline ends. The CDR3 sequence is CASSYRWVNTEAFF. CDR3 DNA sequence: TGTGCCAGCAGTTACAGGTGGGTGAACACTGAAGCTTTCTTT. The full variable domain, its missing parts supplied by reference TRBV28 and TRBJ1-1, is DVKVTQSSRYLVKRTGEKVFLECVQDMDHENMFWYRQDPGLGLRLIYFSYDVKMKEKGDIPEGYSVSREKKERFSLILESASTNQTSMYLCASSYRWVNTEAFFGQGTRLTVV.

This CDR3 reads CASSYSELTGDEQFF. In DNA, the CDR3 is TGTGCCAGCAGTTACTCCGAACTAACAGGTGATGAGCAGTTCTTC. The V and J genes are TRBV6-6 and TRBJ2-1, with D possibly matching TRBD1 (5 bases). Germline lookup yields CDR1 MNHNY and CDR2 SVGAGI (reference sequence). V was cut by 0 bases and J by 8 bases, with 14 bases left in between. The CDR3 extends over 15 amino acids.

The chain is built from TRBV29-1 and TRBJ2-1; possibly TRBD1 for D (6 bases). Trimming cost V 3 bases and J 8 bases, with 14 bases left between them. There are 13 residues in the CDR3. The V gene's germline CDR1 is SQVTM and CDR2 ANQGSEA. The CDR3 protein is CSVDGQGSHEQFF. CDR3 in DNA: TGCAGCGTTGATGGCCAGGGGTCCCATGAGCAGTTCTTC.

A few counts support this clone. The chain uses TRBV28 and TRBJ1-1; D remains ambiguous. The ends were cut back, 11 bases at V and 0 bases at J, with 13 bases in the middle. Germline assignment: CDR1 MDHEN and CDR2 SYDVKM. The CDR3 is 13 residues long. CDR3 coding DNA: TGTGCCGGGGAGAGCGGGGTGAACACTGAAGCTTTCTTT. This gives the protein CAGESGVNTEAFF.